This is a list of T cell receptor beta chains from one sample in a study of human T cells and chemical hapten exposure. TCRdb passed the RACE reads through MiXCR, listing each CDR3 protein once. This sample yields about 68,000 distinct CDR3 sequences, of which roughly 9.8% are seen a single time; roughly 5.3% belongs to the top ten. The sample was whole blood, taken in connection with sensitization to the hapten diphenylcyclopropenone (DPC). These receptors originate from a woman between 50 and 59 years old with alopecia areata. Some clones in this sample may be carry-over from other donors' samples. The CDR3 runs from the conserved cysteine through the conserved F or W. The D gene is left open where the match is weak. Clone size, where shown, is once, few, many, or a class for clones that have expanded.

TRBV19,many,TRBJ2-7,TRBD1,TGTGCCAGTGGTTTCACCGGGACAGCTACCTACGAGCAGTACTTC,CASGFTGTATYEQYF
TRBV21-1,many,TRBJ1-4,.,TGTGCCAGCAGCAAAGTAGGAGTGTTTGGAGAAAAACTGTTTTTT,CASSKVGVFGEKLFF
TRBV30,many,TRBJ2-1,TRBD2,TGTGCCTGGAGAGACCCGGGACTAAATGAGCAGTTCTTC,CAWRDPGLNEQFF
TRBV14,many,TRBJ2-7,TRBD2,TGTGCCAGCAGCCGCCCCGGGGGGGCGGTCCACGAGCAGTACTTC,CASSRPGGAVHEQYF
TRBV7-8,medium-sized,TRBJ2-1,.,TGTGCCAGCAGCGCGGTTCTAGTCCCGAGCTCCTACAATGAGCAGTTCTTC,CASSAVLVPSSYNEQFF
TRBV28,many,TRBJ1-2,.,TGTGCCAGCAGTTTGACGGAGACTTACTATGGCTACACCTTC,CASSLTETYYGYTF
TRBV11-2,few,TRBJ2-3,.,TGTGCCAGCAGCTCAAACATTAGGCAAGATACGCAGTATTTT,CASSSNIRQDTQYF
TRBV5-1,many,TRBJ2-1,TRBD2,TGCGCCAGCAGCACCGTAGCGGGGTCGGGCCTGGAGCAGTTCTTC,CASSTVAGSGLEQFF
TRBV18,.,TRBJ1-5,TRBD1,TGTGCCAGCTCCATACAGGGGCCATATAGCAATCAGCCCCAGCATTTT,CASSIQGPYSNQPQHF
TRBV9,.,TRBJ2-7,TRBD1,TGTGCCAGCAGCGGAGTTGAGGGGGCCTTATACGAGCAGTACTTC,CASSGVEGALYEQYF
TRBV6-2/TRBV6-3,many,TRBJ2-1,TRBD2,TGTGCCAGCAGTTACGAAAGGCGGGGGGGCAATGAGCAGTTCTTC,CASSYERRGGNEQFF
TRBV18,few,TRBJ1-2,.,TGTGCCAGCTCACCACGGAGTCCCACTAACTATGGCTACACCTTC,CASSPRSPTNYGYTF
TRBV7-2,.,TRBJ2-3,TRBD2,TGTGCCAGCAGCGGGCGGGGGGTCGATACGCAGTATTTT,CASSGRGVDTQYF
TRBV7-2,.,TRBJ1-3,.,TGTGCCAGCAGCTTAAGTTCGTTCTCTGGAAACACCATATATTTT,CASSLSSFSGNTIYF
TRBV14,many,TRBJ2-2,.,TGTGCCAGCAGCCGCCAGTCAGTGAACACCGGGGAGCTGTTTTTT,CASSRQSVNTGELFF
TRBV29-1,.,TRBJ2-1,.,TGCAGCGTGGGGGCTAGCGTAAGCTCCTACAATGAGCAGTTCTTC,CSVGASVSSYNEQFF
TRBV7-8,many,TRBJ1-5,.,TGTGCCAGCAGCTTATCCGGGAATAGCAATCAGCCCCAGCATTTT,CASSLSGNSNQPQHF
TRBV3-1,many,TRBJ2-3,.,TGTGCCAGCAGCCAACGGGCAGATGTTGATACGCAGTATTTT,CASSQRADVDTQYF
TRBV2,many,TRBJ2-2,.,TGTGCCAGCAGTGAAGAGCGGACGAACACCGGGGAGCTGTTTTTT,CASSEERTNTGELFF
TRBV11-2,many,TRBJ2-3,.,TGTGCCAGCAGCTTAGAGGTGGGGGGTGGACAGTATTTT,CASSLEVGGGQYF
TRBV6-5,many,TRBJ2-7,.,TGTGCCAGCAGTTACTCCGGGACAACCGTAGTCTACGAGCAGTACTTC,CASSYSGTTVVYEQYF
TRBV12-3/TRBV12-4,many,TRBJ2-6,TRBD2,TGTGCCAGCAGGCCCACGGGAGGGGAGGGGGCCAACGTCCTGACTTTC,CASRPTGGEGANVLTF
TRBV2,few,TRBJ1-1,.,TGTGCCAGCAGTGATTTTCTCGGAGGAAACACTGAAGCTTTCTTT,CASSDFLGGNTEAFF
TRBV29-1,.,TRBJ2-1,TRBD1,TGCAGCGTTGGACAGGGGAGGATTGAGCAGTTCTTC,CSVGQGRIEQFF
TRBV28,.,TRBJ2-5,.,TGTGCCAGCAGTCCCACAGGGAGCGGCGAAGAGACCCAGTACTTC,CASSPTGSGEETQYF